This TCR beta chain was sequenced during a study of OX40 agonist ivuxolimab in advanced cancers. Study in general: Patients were treated with ivuxolimab, an agonistic anti-OX40 (CD134) antibody.

Blood samples were obtained at baseline, cycle 4 day 1, and cycle 7 day 1. This table comes from immunoSEQ multiplex PCR, and its TCRdb copy is limited to in-frame clones, with some not included. This table has 35,000 to 45,000 clones, approximately 83% appearing once. With regard to this clone: The antigen remains unidentified.

Findings and caveats of the study: Clonal expansion by week 6 occurred in CD4+ and CD8+ blood T cells (at 0.1 to 3.0 mg/kg). Expanded clones belonging to CD8+ T cells outnumbered, on average, those of CD4+.

The J segment lost 4 bases and the V segment lost 6 bases, leaving 7 bases of the junction unmatched. The germline CDR1 and CDR2 sequences are MRHNA and SNTAGT. The CDR3 is 14 amino acids. V usage is TRBV6-4 and J usage is TRBJ1-1; 8 bases align to TRBD1. The material was CD4+ or CD8+ T cells sorted from blood, obtained in a trial of the OX40 agonist ivuxolimab. The receptor was derived from an adult with an advanced solid tumor such as melanoma, head and neck, liver or kidney cancer. The CDR3 DNA is TGTGCCAGCAGCTCGACAGGGGAGGGCACTGAAGCTTTCTTT. Translating it yields CASSSTGEGTEAFF.